A single sample gave rise to the 27 T cell receptor beta chains below, sequenced in a study of CD8 T cells in ankylosing spondylitis. TCRdb called the 5' RACE reads again in MiXCR, with one record for every CDR3 protein. This sample has roughly 440,000 distinct CDR3 sequences, with roughly 15% found just once. These TCRs are of unknown antigen specificity. Study-level findings and limits: Fewer than 10 highly homologous variants formed a TCR beta motif that appeared characteristic of ankylosing spondylitis blood.

Sequences were obtained from blood, either unsorted or a sorted T cell fraction (not recorded which). Receptors were obtained from a male donor with ankylosing spondylitis.

The chain links TRBV18 to TRBJ1-1; D is perhaps TRBD1 (5 bases). The CDR3 has 13 residues. The V gene's germline CDR1 is KGHSH and CDR2 LQKENI. Trimming left V 5 bases short and J 3 bases short, with 10 bases between. The CDR3 DNA reads as TGTGCCAGCTCAGCAGGGAGAGACACTGAAGCTTTCTTT. This encodes CASSAGRDTEAFF.

This chain uses TRBV20-1 with TRBJ2-1, with unresolved D. The CDR3 covers 16 residues. Germline V gene sequence: CDR1 DFQATT, CDR2 SNEGSKA (reference sequence). Trimming shortened V by 0 bases and J by 0 bases, and 12 bases separated the two germline ends. CDR3 DNA: TGCAGTGCTAGAGATGGGCGGCGTTACTCCTACAATGAGCAGTTCTTC. This sequence encodes CSARDGRRYSYNEQFF.

A few counts support this clonotype. The CDR3 protein is CASSLYTGTGGGNEQFF. CDR3 DNA sequence: TGTGCCAGCAGTTTATATACCGGGACAGGGGGTGGCAATGAGCAGTTCTTC. The chain has TRBV28 and TRBJ2-1; 11 bases line up with TRBD1. CDR1 is MDHEN, CDR2 SYDVKM, per germline. V shed 1 base, J shed 6 bases, and the junction held 8 bases outside the gene matches. The CDR3 loop spans 17 amino acids. Full variable domain (outside the CDR3, taken from reference TRBV28 and TRBJ2-1): DVKVTQSSRYLVKRTGEKVFLECVQDMDHENMFWYRQDPGLGLRLIYFSYDVKMKEKGDIPEGYSVSREKKERFSLILESASTNQTSMYLCASSLYTGTGGGNEQFFGPGTRLTVL.

The CDR3 nucleotides are TGTGCCAGCAGCTTGGGTCCACCGGGGGGGTTATACAATGAGCAGTTCTTC. It translates to CASSLGPPGGLYNEQFF. The rearrangement uses TRBV7-9 and TRBJ2-1; 8 nucleotides agree with TRBD2. The CDR3 loop spans 17 amino acids. Germline values: CDR1 SEHNR, CDR2 FQNEAQ (reference sequence). J lost 4 bases, V lost 3 bases, and 11 bases had no gene match.

J is TRBJ2-7 and V is TRBV5-1; 8 nucleotides match TRBD2. Germline V gene lookup returns CDR1 SGHRS and CDR2 YFSETQ. Trimming at V came to 1 base and at J to 2 bases, leaving 2 bases not matched to a gene. This CDR3 contains 14 residues. CDR3 residues: CASSLSGGAYEQYF. DNA of the CDR3: TGCGCCAGCAGCTTGTCCGGGGGGGCCTACGAGCAGTACTTC.

The chain recombines TRBV7-2 with TRBJ1-5; a possible D gene is TRBD1 (6 bases). Trimming stripped 4 bases from V and 7 bases from J, with 14 bases between. Germline V lookup: CDR1 SGHTA, CDR2 FQGNSA. The CDR3 has 14 amino acids. Here the CDR3 DNA reads TGTGCCAGCAGCTCCCCTGAACAGGGCCAGCCCCAGCATTTT. It encodes CASSSPEQGQPQHF.

The table lists this clonotype with many counts. The CDR3: CASGPGENTGELFF. In nucleotides, the CDR3 is TGCGCCAGCGGGCCAGGAGAGAACACCGGGGAGCTGTTTTTT. This chain connects TRBV5-1 to TRBJ2-2; D call uncertain. The ends were cut back, 7 bases at V and 1 base at J, with 11 bases in the middle. This CDR3 is built from 14 residues. The germline gives CDR1 SGHRS, CDR2 YFSETQ.

This clonotype has more than one count but fewer than ten. The CDR3, as DNA: TGTGCCACCAGCAGAGGTCTGAGGACTGAAGCTTTCTTT. Translating gives CATSRGLRTEAFF. The chain has TRBV15 and TRBJ1-1, with D unclear. Trimming removed 1 base from V and 5 bases from J, with 8 bases in between. Germline-derived CDR1 and CDR2 are LNHNV and YYDKDF (reference sequence). The CDR3 is made up of 13 amino acids.

This clonotype was observed a few times. Germline and junction disagree at one end, which may indicate a read error. The chain joins TRBV20-1 to TRBJ1-1, with D maybe TRBD1 (5 bases). This CDR3 spans 13 amino acids. CDR1 is DFQATT, CDR2 SNEGSKA, per germline (reference sequence). As DNA, the CDR3 is TGCAGTGCCAGAGGACTCGGGACGTCCAAAGCTTTCTTT. This encodes CSARGLGTSKAFF.

This clonotype appeared a few times. The V gene is TRBV20-1, the J gene TRBJ2-7, with 10 nucleotides matching TRBD2. The germline V gene has CDR1 DFQATT and CDR2 SNEGSKA (reference sequence). The CDR3 length is 16 residues. Here the CDR3 DNA reads TGCAGCCCAACGTCGGCCAGCGGGAGGGCCTTTAACGAGCAGTACTTC. Translating it yields CSPTSASGRAFNEQYF.

This rearrangement joins TRBV4-2 to TRBJ1-2; tentative D call: TRBD1 (5 bases). This CDR3 contains 13 residues. Deletions cut 1 base from V and 6 bases from J, with 9 bases between. Germline loops: CDR1 LGHNA, CDR2 YNFKEQ. The CDR3 loop is CASSQGGRDGYTF. The CDR3 bases are TGTGCCAGCAGCCAAGGCGGCAGGGATGGCTACACCTTC.

J is TRBJ2-1 and V is TRBV20-1, with 10 bases fitting TRBD1. Germline V CDR1 and CDR2: DFQATT, SNEGSKA (reference sequence). Germline trimming cut 6 bases from V and 6 bases from J; bases unmatched to any gene: 11. CDR3 length equals 15 residues. The CDR3 DNA reads as TGCAGTGCCCCCGATCGGGACAGGGGCGTCAATGAGCAGTTCTTC. Its translation is CSAPDRDRGVNEQFF.

This clonotype was picked up a small number of times. CDR3 DNA: TGTGCCAGCAGCTTAGACGGACAGCAAGAGACCCAGTACTTC. Translating it yields CASSLDGQQETQYF. The chain has TRBV7-9 and TRBJ2-5, with a tentative D call TRBD1 (6 bases). V dropped 1 base and J dropped 2 bases, with 8 bases sitting between them. The CDR3 contains 14 residues. Germline assignment: CDR1 SEHNR and CDR2 FQNEAQ (reference sequence).

The rearrangement uses TRBV20-1 and TRBJ2-5; D may correspond to TRBD1 or TRBD2 (7 bases each). This CDR3 has 13 amino acids. V was cut by 7 bases and J by 4 bases, with 16 bases left in between. The germline V gene has CDR1 DFQATT and CDR2 SNEGSKA (reference sequence). In DNA form, the CDR3 reads TGCAGTGGTACACAGGGGAGGGGAGAGACCCAGTACTTC. Encoded protein: CSGTQGRGETQYF.

This clonotype has ten or more counts. The chain links TRBV12-3 or TRBV12-4 to TRBJ1-5; D gene uncertain. Trimming stripped 4 bases from V and 0 bases from J, with 10 bases between. CDR3 length: 15 residues. In nucleotides, the CDR3 is TGTGCCAGCAGTTCCTACAGAGATAGCAATCAGCCCCAGCATTTT. It encodes CASSSYRDSNQPQHF.

V is TRBV10-3 and J is TRBJ2-7; 11 bases are a match to TRBD1. This CDR3 comprises 15 residues. CDR1 ENHRY and CDR2 SYGVKD come from the germline V gene. V gave up 4 bases and J gave up 1 base; unmatched junction bases: 3. This CDR3 reads CAISGGTGGSYEQYF. In DNA form, the CDR3 reads TGTGCCATCAGTGGGGGGACAGGGGGTTCCTACGAGCAGTACTTC.

The chain links TRBV7-2 to TRBJ1-4, with TRBD1 matching 9 bases. The CDR3 consists of 13 residues. The germline V gene has CDR1 SGHTA and CDR2 FQGNSA. V gave up 8 bases and J gave up 5 bases; unmatched junction bases: 3. CDR3 nucleotides: TGTGCCAGCGGGACAGGGATAAATGAAAAACTGTTTTTT. It is translated as CASGTGINEKLFF.

V and J are TRBV20-1 and TRBJ2-3; D not resolved. The CDR3 consists of 15 residues. V was cut by 0 bases and J by 2 bases, with 12 bases left in between. CDR1 DFQATT and CDR2 SNEGSKA come from the germline V gene (reference sequence). CDR3 bases: TGCAGTGCTAGAGATTCCGGCACCACCACAGATACGCAGTATTTT. Amino acid sequence: CSARDSGTTTDTQYF.

The chain uses TRBV7-3 and TRBJ2-1, with 7 positions matching TRBD2. After removal of 5 bases from V and 3 bases from J, the junction contained 4 bases not matched to a gene. Germline-derived CDR1 and CDR2 are SGHTA and FQGTGA. CDR3 size: 14 residues. CDR3 sequence reads: CASSLAEGYNEQFF. In DNA, the CDR3 is TGTGCCAGCAGCCTAGCGGAGGGCTACAATGAGCAGTTCTTC.

This clonotype was counted only a few times. V is TRBV7-8 and J is TRBJ2-3; unclear D gene. Germline V gene data show CDR1 as SGHVS and CDR2 as FQNEAQ. The CDR3 sequence is 12 residues long. V was cut by 3 bases and J by 6 bases, with 7 bases left in between. CDR3 region: CASSLYSDTQYF. Written as DNA, the CDR3 is TGTGCCAGCAGCTTGTACTCCGATACGCAGTATTTT.

This clonotype was seen only a few times. The chain recombines TRBV12-3 or TRBV12-4 with TRBJ2-7; a weak D match, TRBD2 (6 bases). V lost 8 bases to trimming and J lost 6 bases, with 26 bases between them. There are 16 residues in the CDR3. The CDR3 loop is CASLLSRIGSGSEQYF. The CDR3 nucleotides read TGTGCCAGCCTCCTGTCACGAATCGGGAGCGGAAGCGAGCAGTACTTC.

The chain is built from TRBV29-1 and TRBJ1-1, with 7 bases identical to TRBD1. This CDR3 is built from 10 residues. Trimming took 7 bases from V and 6 from J; bases not matched to a gene: 2. Germline CDR1 is SQVTM and CDR2 is ANQGSEA. CDR3 DNA sequence: TGCAGCGCCGGACAGGCTGAAGCTTTCTTT. It codes for CSAGQAEAFF. The whole variable domain, remainder taken from reference TRBV29-1 and TRBJ1-1, is SAVISQKPSRDICQRGTSLTIQCQVDSQVTMMFWYRQQPGQSLTLIATANQGSEATYESGFVIDKFPISRPNLTFSTLTVSNMSPEDSSIYLCSAGQAEAFFGQGTRLTVV.

This clonotype has more than one count but fewer than ten. The J gene is TRBJ2-2, the V gene TRBV5-5, with D tentatively TRBD2 (5 bases). Germline V lookup: CDR1 SGHKS, CDR2 YYEKEE (reference sequence). The CDR3 totals 13 residues. V was trimmed by 2 bases and J by 6 bases, leaving 8 bases between them. The CDR3 protein is CASSLTGAGELFF. CDR3 coding DNA: TGTGCCAGCAGCTTAACCGGGGCCGGGGAGCTGTTTTTT.

The chain employs TRBV27 and TRBJ2-3, with a tentative D call TRBD2 (5 bases). Deletions cut 4 bases from V and 4 bases from J, with 24 bases between. The CDR3 consists of 18 residues. The germline V gene has CDR1 MNHEY and CDR2 SMNVEV (reference sequence). In DNA, the CDR3 is TGTGCCAGCAGTTCACGGCCCCCACTAGGAATTTTTGCAGATACGCAGTATTTT. Residues: CASSSRPPLGIFADTQYF.

This clonotype was counted only a few times. The gene calls are TRBV20-1 and TRBJ1-4; the match to TRBD1 covers 10 bases. With 8 bases clipped from V and 6 bases from J, the junction kept 6 bases outside the gene matches. CDR1 and CDR2 from the germline V gene are DFQATT and SNEGSKA (reference sequence). The CDR3 is made up of 13 amino acids. The CDR3 coding sequence is TGCAGTACCCCCGGGACAGGGGATGAAAAACTGTTTTTT. This gives the protein CSTPGTGDEKLFF.

This clonotype was seen at least ten times. The rearrangement links TRBV29-1 to TRBJ2-1, with 7 bases matching TRBD2. Germline CDR1 reads SQVTM; CDR2 reads ANQGSEA. J was trimmed by 4 bases and V by 7 bases; bases with no gene match: 10. The CDR3 spans 14 residues. This CDR3 reads CSAAGSGTYNEQFF. The CDR3 DNA reads as TGCAGCGCGGCCGGCAGCGGGACGTACAATGAGCAGTTCTTC.

In its sample, this clonotype was seen a few times. V gene TRBV12-3 or TRBV12-4 combines with J gene TRBJ2-7; 9 nucleotides match TRBD1. The ends lost 6 bases at V and 5 bases at J; junction bases unmatched: 5. The length of the CDR3 is 13 residues. The CDR3 is CASSPDRGNEQYF. The CDR3 coding sequence is TGTGCCAGCAGCCCGGACAGGGGCAACGAGCAGTACTTC.